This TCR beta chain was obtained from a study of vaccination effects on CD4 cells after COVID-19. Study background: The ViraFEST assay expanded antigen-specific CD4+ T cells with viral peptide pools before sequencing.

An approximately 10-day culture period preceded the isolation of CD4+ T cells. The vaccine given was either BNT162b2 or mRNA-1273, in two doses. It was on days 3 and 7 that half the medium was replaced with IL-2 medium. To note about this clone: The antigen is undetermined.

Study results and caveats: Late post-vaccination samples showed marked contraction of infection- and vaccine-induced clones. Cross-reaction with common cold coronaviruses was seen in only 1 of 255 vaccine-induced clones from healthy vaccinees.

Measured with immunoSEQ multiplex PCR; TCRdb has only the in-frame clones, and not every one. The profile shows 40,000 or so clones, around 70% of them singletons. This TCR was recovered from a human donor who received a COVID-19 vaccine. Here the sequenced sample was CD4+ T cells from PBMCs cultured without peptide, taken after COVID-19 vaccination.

Here the CDR3 DNA reads TGCGCCAGCAGCTTTGAACTAGCGGTGAGCACAGATACGCAGTATTTT. It yields the protein CASSFELAVSTDTQYF. J is TRBJ2-3 and V is TRBV5-1; TRBD2 matches 8 bases. From germline, CDR1 is SGHRS and CDR2 YFSETQ. This CDR3 is 16 amino acids long. V lost 2 bases, J lost 0 bases, and 5 bases stayed unmatched. Full variable domain (remainder filled in from reference TRBV5-1 and TRBJ2-3): KAGVTQTPRYLIKTRGQQVTLSCSPISGHRSVSWYQQTPGQGLQFLFEYFSETQRNKGNFPGRFSGRQFSNSRSEMNVSTLELGDSALYLCASSFELAVSTDTQYFGPGTRLTVL.